This T cell receptor beta chain was found in a study of blood T cell repertoires in COVID-19. Per the authors' pipeline: Reference gene primer amplification gave estimated nucleated cell counts. TCRdb's table, derived via immunoSEQ multiplex PCR, lists solely in-frame clones and lacks some. V and J calls plus clone size are reproduced from that table; the DNA served to infer D and trimming. The sample carries 110,000 to 150,000 clones, about four fifths recorded once. This clone was seen more than once but under ten times. This clonotype was sampled from a man between 70 and 80 years old who had recovered from COVID-19. Input material: peripheral blood.

This CDR3 reads CASSPSLAGAGELFF. DNA of the CDR3: TGTGCCAGCAGCCCCTCCTTAGCGGGGGCCGGGGAGCTGTTTTTT. The chain joins TRBV5-8 to TRBJ2-2, with 9 bases fitting TRBD2. The J segment lost 6 bases and the V segment lost 4 bases, leaving 7 bases of the junction unmatched. This CDR3 comprises 15 residues. Germline V gives CDR1 SGHTS, CDR2 YDEGEE.